This passage covers 27 T cell receptor beta chains from one sample sequenced in a study of blood T cell repertoires in COVID-19. TCRdb keeps only in-frame clones here, not all; method: immunoSEQ multiplex PCR. The data hold about 150,000 clones, with roughly 78% observed a single time. Input material: peripheral blood. Source of these receptors: a human donor with acute or convalescent COVID-19. The donor label of this sample is uncertain.

The V gene is TRBV29-1, the J gene TRBJ2-5; tentatively, D is TRBD2 (5 bases). The V and J ends lost 3 bases and 7 bases respectively, with 15 bases between them. Germline assignment: CDR1 SQVTM and CDR2 ANQGSEA. This CDR3 is built from 13 residues. Here the CDR3 reads CSVDSQQRGTQYF. The DNA of the CDR3 is TGCAGCGTTGATTCCCAACAACGGGGGACCCAGTACTTC.

The rearrangement uses TRBV6-5 and TRBJ1-2; 10 bases are a match to TRBD1. This CDR3 has 14 amino acids. Germline CDR1 MNHEY, CDR2 SVGAGI. Germline trimming cut 6 bases from V and 8 bases from J; bases unmatched to any gene: 9. The CDR3 region has the DNA TGTGCCAGCAGGCTGACAGGGGGCACGGAGGGCTACACCTTC. As protein: CASRLTGGTEGYTF.

The genes are TRBV19 and TRBJ1-4, with no clear D. V lost 1 base and J 0 bases, leaving 15 bases between the germline ends. Germline loops: CDR1 LNHDA, CDR2 SQIVND (reference sequence). This CDR3 has 18 amino acids. The DNA of the CDR3 is TGTGCCAGTAGTATAGGGCTCGGGAGGAACCCAACTAATGAAAAACTGTTTTTT. It specifies CASSIGLGRNPTNEKLFF. The complete variable domain, with remaining parts taken from reference TRBV19 and TRBJ1-4, reads DGGITQSPKYLFRKEGQNVTLSCEQNLNHDAMYWYRQDPGQGLRLIYYSQIVNDFQKGDIAEGYSVSREKKESFPLTVTSAQKNPTAFYLCASSIGLGRNPTNEKLFFGSGTQLSVL.

The rearrangement joins TRBV9 to TRBJ2-2; D gene uncertain. V lost 0 bases, J lost 4 bases, and 16 bases lay in between. The CDR3 has 17 residues. Germline loops: CDR1 SGDLS, CDR2 YYNGEE. The CDR3 DNA reads as TGTGCCAGCAGCGTAGCTGATATGGCAATTGGCACCGGGGAGCTGTTTTTT. Residues: CASSVADMAIGTGELFF.

The genes are TRBV14 and TRBJ1-1, with a tentative D call TRBD1 (6 bases). Germline assignment: CDR1 SGHDN and CDR2 FVKESK. This CDR3 has 20 residues. Trimming cost V 6 bases and J 4 bases, with 33 bases left between them. The CDR3 spells CASSPTYNWGGAWASTEAFF. The CDR3 DNA is TGTGCCAGCAGTCCGACGTACAATTGGGGGGGCGCTTGGGCGTCCACTGAAGCTTTCTTT.

The chain joins TRBV9 to TRBJ1-1; TRBD1 matches 8 bases. The germline gives CDR1 SGDLS, CDR2 YYNGEE. The CDR3 has 13 residues. V shed 6 bases and J 5 bases; nucleotides not matched to a gene: 6. DNA of the CDR3: TGTGCCAGCAACCCAGGGGGCCGGACTGAAGCTTTCTTT. Amino acid sequence: CASNPGGRTEAFF.

V usage is TRBV14 and J usage is TRBJ1-2, with D maybe TRBD1 (5 bases). V was pared by 4 bases and J by 4 bases, with 7 bases between. Germline CDR1 reads SGHDN; CDR2 reads FVKESK. The CDR3 consists of 12 residues. CDR3 nucleotides: TGTGCCAGCAGCCTTCAGGGCTATGGCTACACCTTC. Translating it yields CASSLQGYGYTF. Based on the CDR3 plus reference TRBV14 and TRBJ1-2, the full variable domain is EAGVTQFPSHSVIEKGQTVTLRCDPISGHDNLYWYRRVMGKEIKFLLHFVKESKQDESGMPNNRFLAERTGGTYSTLKVQPAELEDSGVYFCASSLQGYGYTFGSGTRLTVV.

The CDR3 here is CASRIGGSSYNSPLHF. CDR3 bases: TGCGCCAGCAGGATAGGGGGCAGCTCCTATAATTCACCCCTCCACTTT. The gene calls are TRBV5-1 and TRBJ1-6, with 7 bases identical to TRBD1. The junction had 5 bases not matched to a gene; V was cut back by 5 bases and J by 0 bases. This CDR3 spans 16 amino acids. CDR1 and CDR2 from the germline V gene are SGHRS and YFSETQ.

Details on this clone: Other DNA sequences in the same sample also yield this CDR3. V and J are TRBV12-3 or TRBV12-4 and TRBJ2-1, with 11 bases aligning to TRBD2. The trim removed 3 bases at V and 13 bases at J, leaving 5 bases unmatched. This CDR3 contains 13 residues. The CDR3 sequence: CASSLVAGGPQFF. The DNA for the CDR3 is TGTGCCAGCAGTTTGGTAGCGGGGGGGCCACAGTTCTTC.

The CDR3 DNA follows: TGTGCCAGCAGCGTAGGCAGCAGGACAGCCAACACTGAAGCTTTCTTT. It codes for CASSVGSRTANTEAFF. The chain uses TRBV9 and TRBJ1-1; D might be TRBD1 (6 bases). The germline V gene has CDR1 SGDLS and CDR2 YYNGEE. The CDR3 consists of 16 residues. Trimming stripped 0 bases from V and 2 bases from J, with 14 bases between.

This rearrangement joins TRBV7-8 to TRBJ2-1; the match to TRBD2 covers 16 bases. CDR1 and CDR2 (germline): SGHVS, FQNEAQ. The CDR3 spans 19 residues. V lost 6 bases to trimming and J lost 0 bases; unmatched junction nucleotides: 8. The CDR3 DNA follows: TGTGCCAGCAGTGGGACTAGCGGGGGGGGTAGTTTCTCCTACAATGAGCAGTTCTTC. This gives the protein CASSGTSGGGSFSYNEQFF. Variable domain in full (rest from reference TRBV7-8 and TRBJ2-1): GAGVSQSPRYKVAKRGQDVALRCDPISGHVSLFWYQQALGQGPEFLTYFQNEAQLDKSGLPSDRFFAERPEGSVSTLKIQRTQQEDSAVYLCASSGTSGGGSFSYNEQFFGPGTRLTVL.

A few counts support this clone. The chain uses TRBV30 and TRBJ1-2, with TRBD1 matching over 9 bases. The germline V gene encodes CDR1 GTSNPN and CDR2 SVGIG (reference sequence). This CDR3 spans 14 amino acids. V lost 1 base to trimming and J lost 7 bases; unmatched junction nucleotides: 7. In nucleotides, the CDR3 is TGTGCCTGGAGTGCGGGACAGGGAACAAGTGGCTACACCTTC. Its protein is CAWSAGQGTSGYTF.

Here the CDR3 DNA reads TGTGCCAGCAGCCGGGACAGGGGGGAAGGCTACACCTTC. This codes for CASSRDRGEGYTF. The genes are TRBV4-2 and TRBJ1-2, with 11 nucleotides matching TRBD1. Germline assignment: CDR1 LGHNA and CDR2 YNFKEQ. CDR3 length equals 13 residues. V was pared by 4 bases and J by 8 bases, with 3 bases of the junction left unmatched.

The chain employs TRBV10-3 and TRBJ2-5, with D maybe TRBD2 (6 bases). CDR3 length: 15 amino acids. Looked up from germline, CDR1 is ENHRY and CDR2 is SYGVKD. V gave up 6 bases and J gave up 0 bases, with 14 bases separating them. The CDR3 loop is CAISRSGRYQETQYF. CDR3 in DNA: TGTGCCATCAGCAGAAGTGGGAGGTACCAAGAGACCCAGTACTTC.

This chain joins TRBV29-1 and TRBJ1-3; no firm D call. Germline V lookup: CDR1 SQVTM, CDR2 ANQGSEA. The CDR3 covers 12 residues. V lost 4 bases to trimming and J lost 3 bases, with 7 bases between them. The chain's CDR3 is CSVGYSGNTIYF. The DNA of the CDR3 is TGCAGCGTTGGTTACAGTGGAAACACCATATATTTT.

A few counts support this clone. V and J are TRBV2 and TRBJ1-3; 8 nucleotides align to TRBD1. CDR3 length: 17 residues. The junction had 12 bases not matched to a gene; V was cut back by 8 bases and J by 0 bases. Germline CDR1 reads SNHLY; CDR2 reads FYNNEI. The CDR3 spells CASLGWAGGNSGNTIYF. The DNA of the CDR3 is TGTGCCAGCCTGGGCTGGGCAGGGGGCAACTCTGGAAACACCATATATTTT.

The J gene is TRBJ1-1, the V gene TRBV14; D is ambiguous. V lost 1 base and J lost 3, with 6 bases in between. Germline lookup yields CDR1 SGHDN and CDR2 FVKESK. CDR3 length equals 13 residues. CDR3 protein: CASSQGVYTEAFF. DNA of the CDR3: TGTGCCAGCAGCCAAGGAGTCTACACTGAAGCTTTCTTT.

The chain joins TRBV10-3 to TRBJ1-1; 9 nucleotides match TRBD1. The V and J ends lost 4 bases and 6 bases, in that order; junction bases with no gene match: 3. This CDR3 comprises 13 residues. Germline CDR1 and CDR2: ENHRY and SYGVKD. This chain's CDR3 is CAISGQGEAEAFF. In nucleotides, the CDR3 is TGTGCCATCAGTGGACAGGGGGAGGCTGAAGCTTTCTTT.

The chain links TRBV4-2 to TRBJ2-7; 7 bases are shared with TRBD1. This CDR3 region has 15 residues. Trimming cost V 4 bases and J 0 bases; bases outside gene matches: 6. CDR1 LGHNA and CDR2 YNFKEQ come from the germline V gene. CDR3 region: CASSPRQGSSYEQYF. The CDR3 nucleotides read TGTGCCAGCAGCCCTCGACAGGGTAGCTCCTACGAGCAGTACTTC.

The chain couples TRBV3-1 (or the pseudogene TRBV3-2) to TRBJ2-2; TRBD2 might be the D (7 bases). The CDR3 contains 18 residues. V lost 5 bases to trimming and J lost 5 bases, with 24 bases between them. Germline CDR1 and CDR2: LGHDT and YNNKEL (reference sequence). Here the CDR3 reads CASSSFGAGARGTGELFF. CDR3 bases: TGTGCCAGCAGCTCATTCGGGGCGGGGGCCAGAGGGACCGGGGAGCTGTTTTTT.

The rearrangement links TRBV6-5 to TRBJ2-7, with D possibly matching TRBD1 (5 bases). Germline V gene sequence: CDR1 MNHEY, CDR2 SVGAGI. Trimming pared 6 bases from V and 7 bases from J, leaving 16 bases between. The CDR3 sequence is 13 residues long. CDR3 nucleotides: TGTGCCAGCAGACCTAGAAAGACAGAAGAGCAGTACTTC. Translation gives CASRPRKTEEQYF.

The V call is TRBV29-1, the J call TRBJ2-1, with D maybe TRBD2 (6 bases). This CDR3 region has 16 residues. V was pared by 3 bases and J by 1 base, with 16 bases between. Looked up from germline, CDR1 is SQVTM and CDR2 is ANQGSEA. CDR3 region: CSVEGLPAQSYNEQFF. CDR3 coding DNA: TGCAGCGTTGAGGGACTTCCAGCCCAGTCCTACAATGAGCAGTTCTTC.

CDR3 nucleotides: TGTGCCAGCAGCCAAGATGGGGCAGTCTATGGCTACACCTTC. Encoded protein: CASSQDGAVYGYTF. The J gene is TRBJ1-2, the V gene TRBV4-2, with TRBD1 as a possible D gene (5 bases). The CDR3 runs to 14 residues. Trimming took off 0 bases at V and 4 bases at J, with 9 bases between the two ends. In germline, CDR1 is LGHNA, CDR2 YNFKEQ.

The V call is TRBV6-5, the J call TRBJ1-1; weak D call: TRBD1 (6 bases). Germline loops: CDR1 MNHEY, CDR2 SVGAGI. V was pared by 0 bases and J by 0 bases, with 8 bases between. The CDR3 has 15 amino acids. CDR3 sequence: CASSYSDSVNTEAFF. The CDR3, as DNA: TGTGCCAGCAGTTACTCGGACAGTGTGAACACTGAAGCTTTCTTT.

Concerning this clone: This same CDR3 is encoded by further DNA sequences in the sample. The V call is TRBV5-1, the J call TRBJ1-5; 7 positions agree with TRBD1. The CDR3 totals 15 residues. After removal of 0 bases from V and 4 bases from J, the junction contained 4 bases not matched to a gene. CDR1 is SGHRS and CDR2 is YFSETQ in the germline V gene. In nucleotides, the CDR3 is TGCGCCAGCAGCTTGGAGGGGGCAGGAAATCAGCCCCAGCATTTT. Protein sequence: CASSLEGAGNQPQHF. Looking up the rest from reference TRBV5-1 and TRBJ1-5 gives the full variable domain: KAGVTQTPRYLIKTRGQQVTLSCSPISGHRSVSWYQQTPGQGLQFLFEYFSETQRNKGNFPGRFSGRQFSNSRSEMNVSTLELGDSALYLCASSLEGAGNQPQHFGDGTRLSIL.

The chain uses TRBV4-1 and TRBJ1-1; 11 positions agree with TRBD1. This CDR3 has 15 amino acids. Germline V CDR1 and CDR2: MGHRA, YSYEKL. J was trimmed by 4 bases and V by 2 bases; bases with no gene match: 3. The CDR3 DNA sequence: TGCGCCAGCAGCCAATGGGACAGGGGGTTCACTGAAGCTTTCTTT. Translation: CASSQWDRGFTEAFF.

This clone showed up just once. The chain combines TRBV25-1 with TRBJ2-5, with D possibly matching TRBD1 (6 bases). V gave up 7 bases and J gave up 2 bases, with 20 bases separating them. The CDR3 contains 16 residues. From germline, CDR1 is MGHDK and CDR2 SYGVNS. The CDR3 DNA follows: TGTGCCAGCACCGAGGGGGTCAGGGGAGTTCAAGAGACCCAGTACTTC. Protein sequence: CASTEGVRGVQETQYF.